This is a list of T cell receptor beta chains from one sample in a study of blood T cell repertoires in COVID-19. Using immunoSEQ multiplex PCR, the repertoire was profiled, and TCRdb retains in-frame clones only, with some absent. This sample carries roughly 230,000 clones, approximately 81% of them seen once, and the ten largest clones take 6.6%. What was sequenced was PBMCs or T cells enriched from blood (not recorded which). The source of these receptors is a woman between 50 and 59 years old who had been exposed to COVID-19. The CDR3 runs from the conserved cysteine through the conserved F or W. Each record gives: D gene, J gene, V gene, clone size, CDR3 DNA, CDR3 protein. The D gene is left open where the match is weak. Some rows mark clone size as missing; the rest say once, few, many or name a class of expanded clone.

D: TRBD2; J: TRBJ2-2; V: TRBV5-1; size: .; DNA: TGCGCCAGCAGCTTGCCTAGCGGGGGGGCCGTCACCGGGGAGCTGTTTTTT; CDR3: CASSLPSGGAVTGELFF
D: .; J: TRBJ2-5; V: TRBV7-2; size: .; DNA: TGTGCCAGCAGCTTTTCCAGCGGAGAGACCCAGTACTTC; CDR3: CASSFSSGETQYF
D: .; J: TRBJ1-4; V: TRBV12-5; size: .; DNA: TGTGCTAGTGCCACGACAGACCCTAATGAAAAACTGTTTTTT; CDR3: CASATTDPNEKLFF
D: .; J: TRBJ1-3; V: TRBV10-3; size: .; DNA: TGTGCCATCAGGCAACAGGGCTACTCTGGAAACACCATATATTTT; CDR3: CAIRQQGYSGNTIYF
D: TRBD2; J: TRBJ2-5; V: TRBV14; size: .; DNA: TGTGCCAGCAGCCCGTTAGCGGGGGGGAAGAAGACCCAGTACTTC; CDR3: CASSPLAGGKKTQYF
D: .; J: TRBJ1-2; V: TRBV12-5; size: .; DNA: TGTGCTAGTGGCCGGGAGGGGGAGGGATTATATGGCTACACCTTC; CDR3: CASGREGEGLYGYTF
D: .; J: TRBJ1-1; V: TRBV7-9; size: .; DNA: TGTGCCAGCAGCCTCCTAGCCGGGGACACTGAAGCTTTCTTT; CDR3: CASSLLAGDTEAFF
D: TRBD1; J: TRBJ2-6; V: TRBV18; size: .; DNA: TGTGCCAGCTCACCACCAAGACAGGGGGCGAGAGGGGCCAACGTCCTGACTTTC; CDR3: CASSPPRQGARGANVLTF
D: .; J: TRBJ1-1; V: TRBV10-3; size: few; DNA: TGTGCCACCCGGACAGCGGCGCCGGCTGAAGCTTTCTTT; CDR3: CATRTAAPAEAFF
D: .; J: TRBJ2-1; V: TRBV12-3/TRBV12-4; size: few; DNA: TGTGCCAGCAGTCCCACGAGGATCAATGAGCAGTTCTTC; CDR3: CASSPTRINEQFF
D: .; J: TRBJ1-1; V: TRBV10-1; size: .; DNA: TGCGCCAGCAGTCCACAGGGTAGTGGAGCTGAAGCTTTCTTT; CDR3: CASSPQGSGAEAFF
D: .; J: TRBJ2-3; V: TRBV7-2; size: .; DNA: TGTGCCAGCAGCTTGCGGACATCAGCTACGCAGTATTTT; CDR3: CASSLRTSATQYF
D: .; J: TRBJ2-3; V: TRBV12-3/TRBV12-4; size: .; DNA: TGTGCCAGCGGGACACGGAGTACGGATACGCAGTATTTT; CDR3: CASGTRSTDTQYF
D: .; J: TRBJ1-5; V: TRBV19; size: once; DNA: TGTGCCAGTACCCCCGCGGGGGGGGTAGGAAATCAGCCCCAGCATTTT; CDR3: CASTPAGGVGNQPQHF
D: TRBD2; J: TRBJ2-5; V: TRBV7-2; size: .; DNA: TGTGCCAGCAGCTTGGGTTCGGGGGGAGGTCAAGAGACCCAGTACTTC; CDR3: CASSLGSGGGQETQYF
D: TRBD1; J: TRBJ1-4; V: TRBV2; size: once; DNA: TGTGCCAGCGCCAGACAGGGGCCAACTAATGAAAAACTGTTTTTT; CDR3: CASARQGPTNEKLFF
D: .; J: TRBJ2-3; V: TRBV24-1; size: .; DNA: TGTGCCACCAGTGGAGCAGATACGCAGTATTTT; CDR3: CATSGADTQYF
D: .; J: TRBJ2-1; V: TRBV29-1; size: few; DNA: TGCAGCGTTGTTGCAGGGATGAGGTTCAATGAGCAGTTCTTC; CDR3: CSVVAGMRFNEQFF
D: TRBD1; J: TRBJ2-6; V: TRBV5-5; size: few; DNA: TGTGCCAGCAGCCAGCAGGGACAGGGGGCGCCAGGGGCCAACGTCCTGACTTTC; CDR3: CASSQQGQGAPGANVLTF
D: .; J: TRBJ2-6; V: TRBV6-1; size: .; DNA: TGTGCCAGCAGTGCGGAGACAGGTCAAACTGGGGCCAACGTCCTGACTTTC; CDR3: CASSAETGQTGANVLTF
D: .; J: TRBJ1-6; V: TRBV6-1; size: .; DNA: TGTGCCAGCAGTGAAGCCAGGGTCTATAATTCACCCCTCCACTTT; CDR3: CASSEARVYNSPLHF
D: .; J: TRBJ1-1; V: TRBV5-4; size: .; DNA: TGTGCCAGCAGCTTGGTTCGGGGGAACACTGAAGCTTTCTTT; CDR3: CASSLVRGNTEAFF
D: TRBD2; J: TRBJ2-1; V: TRBV9; size: .; DNA: TGTGCCAGCAGCCCCACTCACGGAGGCGGGGGACGAAGGCAGTTCTTC; CDR3: CASSPTHGGGGRRQFF
D: TRBD1; J: TRBJ2-5; V: TRBV5-8; size: .; DNA: TGTGCCAGCAGCTTAACGGCGGACAGGGCCCAAGAGACCCAGTACTTC; CDR3: CASSLTADRAQETQYF
D: TRBD1; J: TRBJ1-3; V: TRBV6-4; size: .; DNA: TGTGCCAGCAGTCGATTGGGGACAGGGGCAGGAAACACCATATATTTT; CDR3: CASSRLGTGAGNTIYF
D: .; J: TRBJ1-1; V: TRBV5-4; size: .; DNA: TGTGCCAGCAGCTTGGCGACTGGGAACACTGAAGCTTTCTTT; CDR3: CASSLATGNTEAFF
D: .; J: TRBJ1-5; V: TRBV19; size: .; DNA: TGTGCCAGTAGTACCCCTCGACGGGGGTACCAGCCCCAGCATTTT; CDR3: CASSTPRRGYQPQHF
D: .; J: TRBJ1-4; V: TRBV4-1; size: .; DNA: TGCGCCAGCAGCGGGTTCACTACGACTAATGAAAAACTGTTTTTT; CDR3: CASSGFTTTNEKLFF
D: .; J: TRBJ2-5; V: TRBV7-9; size: .; DNA: TGTGCCAGCAGAGACGTGCAGCGAGAGACCCAGTACTTC; CDR3: CASRDVQRETQYF
D: TRBD1; J: TRBJ1-1; V: TRBV7-9; size: .; DNA: TGTGCCAGCAGCTTTGACGACAGGGGTGAAGCTTTCTTT; CDR3: CASSFDDRGEAFF
D: .; J: TRBJ1-1; V: TRBV21-1; size: .; DNA: TGTGCCAGCAGCAAATGGCGGGGTGTAACTGAAGCTTTCTTT; CDR3: CASSKWRGVTEAFF
D: .; J: TRBJ1-2; V: TRBV6-2/TRBV6-3; size: .; DNA: TGTGCCAGCAGTTACTCCGCGATTAACTATGGCTACACCTTC; CDR3: CASSYSAINYGYTF
D: TRBD1; J: TRBJ1-2; V: TRBV18; size: .; DNA: TGTGCCAGCTCACCCTTAACAGGGGGCCTTAACTATGGCTACACCTTC; CDR3: CASSPLTGGLNYGYTF
D: TRBD2; J: TRBJ2-3; V: TRBV28; size: .; DNA: TGTGCCAGCAGTGGTAATTCGGGACTAGCGGGGTCGGATACGCAGTATTTT; CDR3: CASSGNSGLAGSDTQYF
D: TRBD1; J: TRBJ2-2; V: TRBV6-2/TRBV6-3; size: .; DNA: TGTGCCAGCAGTTACAGGACTGGGACAGCCGGGGAGCTGTTTTTT; CDR3: CASSYRTGTAGELFF
D: .; J: TRBJ1-2; V: TRBV5-5; size: .; DNA: TGTGCCAGCAGCTTGGGGGGCGAAGGCTACACCTTC; CDR3: CASSLGGEGYTF
D: .; J: TRBJ1-2; V: TRBV6-5; size: few; DNA: TGTGCCAGCAGTTACTCGGGGACTGCATATGGCTACACCTTC; CDR3: CASSYSGTAYGYTF
D: .; J: TRBJ2-2; V: TRBV29-1; size: .; DNA: TGCAGCGTTCAGCCAGGGGGGCACGGGGAGCTGTTTTTT; CDR3: CSVQPGGHGELFF
D: .; J: TRBJ2-1; V: TRBV4-3; size: .; DNA: TGCGCCAGCAGCCAAGATGGGGGGAGTGAGCAGTTCTTC; CDR3: CASSQDGGSEQFF
D: .; J: TRBJ1-2; V: TRBV7-9; size: .; DNA: TGTGCCAGCAGCCAAGGAACCAGGGCTGAGGACGGCTACACCTTC; CDR3: CASSQGTRAEDGYTF
D: .; J: TRBJ2-5; V: TRBV11-2; size: .; DNA: TGTGCCAGCAGCCTCCTACAAGAGACCCAGTACTTC; CDR3: CASSLLQETQYF
D: .; J: TRBJ1-2; V: TRBV15; size: .; DNA: TGTGCCACCAGCAGAGATCTAGTCCTCCGGGACACAAAAGCGGACTATGGCTACACCTTC; CDR3: CATSRDLVLRDTKADYGYTF
D: .; J: TRBJ1-2; V: TRBV20-1; size: .; DNA: TGCAGTGCTTACAGGAATGGCTACACCTTC; CDR3: CSAYRNGYTF
D: .; J: TRBJ1-1; V: TRBV9; size: .; DNA: TGTGCCAGCAGCGTTGGGCCTCGAGGAGGGTTGAACACTGAAGCTTTCTTT; CDR3: CASSVGPRGGLNTEAFF
D: .; J: TRBJ2-1; V: TRBV5-6; size: .; DNA: TGTGCCAGCAGCTTGCCCGGACTAATCAACAATGAGCAGTTCTTC; CDR3: CASSLPGLINNEQFF
D: TRBD2; J: TRBJ2-4; V: TRBV3-1/TRBV3-2; size: .; DNA: TGTGCCAGCAGCCAAGCAAACGGGAGGGCCAAAAACATTCAGTACTTC; CDR3: CASSQANGRAKNIQYF
D: TRBD1; J: TRBJ1-1; V: TRBV5-4; size: .; DNA: TGTGCCAGCAGCCCCGGACAGGGGGTGAACACTGAAGCTTTCTTT; CDR3: CASSPGQGVNTEAFF
D: .; J: TRBJ1-1; V: TRBV6-1; size: .; DNA: TGTGCCAGCAGTGAAGGGGAGGGGGTGAGCACTGAAGCTTTCTTT; CDR3: CASSEGEGVSTEAFF